The clone carrying this T cell receptor beta chain was recorded once. Its antigen is unknown. CDR3 length equals 15 residues. Germline-derived CDR1 and CDR2 are MDHEN and SYDVKM. V was trimmed by 5 bases and J by 2 bases, leaving 16 bases between them. The sample belongs to a study of T cells in localized non-small cell lung cancer. Measured with immunoSEQ multiplex PCR; TCRdb has only the in-frame clones, and not every one. The sample shows under 40,000 clones, around 87% of them seen only once. Overall study results and limits: Higher blood T cell density went with longer overall survival. Heterogeneity cannot be ruled out, as sequencing used one tumor region only. Paired adjacent lung recovered a median around 59 of the top 100 tumor clones. Uninvolved adjacent lung had more T cell clonality than any other tissue, topping tumor.

The chain carries TRBV28 and TRBJ2-7, with D maybe TRBD2 (6 bases). The TCR originated in a man aged 35 to 69 with stage III lung adenocarcinoma. The sample here was peripheral blood mononuclear cells, taken before any cancer treatment. This CDR3 is CASSPPDGGAYEQYF. In DNA, the CDR3 is TGTGCCAGCAGTCCTCCTGACGGGGGAGCCTACGAGCAGTACTTC.